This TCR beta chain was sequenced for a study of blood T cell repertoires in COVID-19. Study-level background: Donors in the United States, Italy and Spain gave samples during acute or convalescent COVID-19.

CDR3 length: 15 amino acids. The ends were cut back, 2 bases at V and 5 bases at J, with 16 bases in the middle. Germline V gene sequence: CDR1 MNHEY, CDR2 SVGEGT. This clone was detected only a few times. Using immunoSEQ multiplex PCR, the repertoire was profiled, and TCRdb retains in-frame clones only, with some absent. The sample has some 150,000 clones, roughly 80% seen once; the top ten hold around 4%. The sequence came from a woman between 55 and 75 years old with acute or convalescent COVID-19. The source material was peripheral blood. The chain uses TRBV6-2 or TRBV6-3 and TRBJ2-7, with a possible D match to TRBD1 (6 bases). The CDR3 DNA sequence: TGTGCCAGCAGTTACCTCTCCCAGGGGCGGAACGAGCAGTACTTC. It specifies CASSYLSQGRNEQYF.